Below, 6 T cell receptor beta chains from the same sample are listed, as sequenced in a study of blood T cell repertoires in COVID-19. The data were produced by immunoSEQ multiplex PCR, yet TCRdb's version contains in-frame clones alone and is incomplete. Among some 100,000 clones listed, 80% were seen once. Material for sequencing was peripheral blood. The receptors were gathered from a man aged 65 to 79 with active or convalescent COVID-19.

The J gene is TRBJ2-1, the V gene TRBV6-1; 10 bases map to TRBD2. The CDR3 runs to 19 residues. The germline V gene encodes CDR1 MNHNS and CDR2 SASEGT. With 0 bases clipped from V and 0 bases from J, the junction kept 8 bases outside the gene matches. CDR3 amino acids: CASSEASGAGGPSYNEQFF. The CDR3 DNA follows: TGTGCCAGCAGTGAAGCTTCAGGAGCGGGGGGGCCCTCCTACAATGAGCAGTTCTTC.

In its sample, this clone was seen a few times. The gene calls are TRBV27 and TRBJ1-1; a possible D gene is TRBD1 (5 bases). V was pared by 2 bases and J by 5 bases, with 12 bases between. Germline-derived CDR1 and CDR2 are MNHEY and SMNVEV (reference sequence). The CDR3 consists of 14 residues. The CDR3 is CASSLGGGGTEAFF. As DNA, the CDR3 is TGTGCCAGCAGTTTAGGGGGGGGAGGTACTGAAGCTTTCTTT.

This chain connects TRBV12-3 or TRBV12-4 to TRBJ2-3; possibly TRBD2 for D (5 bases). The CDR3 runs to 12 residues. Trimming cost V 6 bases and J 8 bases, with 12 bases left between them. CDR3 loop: CASSWTLGTQYF. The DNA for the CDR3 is TGTGCCAGCAGCTGGACTCTTGGTACGCAGTATTTT.

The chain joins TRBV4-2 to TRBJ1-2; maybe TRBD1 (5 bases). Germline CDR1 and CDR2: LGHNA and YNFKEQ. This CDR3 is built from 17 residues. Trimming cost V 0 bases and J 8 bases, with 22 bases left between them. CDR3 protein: CASSQEIAGLGLDGYTF. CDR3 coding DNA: TGTGCCAGCAGCCAAGAAATCGCAGGGTTAGGTTTAGACGGCTACACCTTC.

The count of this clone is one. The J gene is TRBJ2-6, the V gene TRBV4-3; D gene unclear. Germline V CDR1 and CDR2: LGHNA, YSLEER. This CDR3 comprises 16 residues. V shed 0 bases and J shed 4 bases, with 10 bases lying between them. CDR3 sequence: CASSQDLQAGANVLTF. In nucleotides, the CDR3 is TGCGCCAGCAGCCAAGATCTCCAGGCGGGGGCCAACGTCCTGACTTTC.

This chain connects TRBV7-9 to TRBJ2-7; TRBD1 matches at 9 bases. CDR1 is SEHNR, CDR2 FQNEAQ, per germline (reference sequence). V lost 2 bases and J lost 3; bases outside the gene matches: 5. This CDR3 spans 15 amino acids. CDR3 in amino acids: CASSLSGQGIYEQYF. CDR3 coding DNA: TGTGCCAGCAGCTTAAGCGGACAGGGGATCTACGAGCAGTACTTC.